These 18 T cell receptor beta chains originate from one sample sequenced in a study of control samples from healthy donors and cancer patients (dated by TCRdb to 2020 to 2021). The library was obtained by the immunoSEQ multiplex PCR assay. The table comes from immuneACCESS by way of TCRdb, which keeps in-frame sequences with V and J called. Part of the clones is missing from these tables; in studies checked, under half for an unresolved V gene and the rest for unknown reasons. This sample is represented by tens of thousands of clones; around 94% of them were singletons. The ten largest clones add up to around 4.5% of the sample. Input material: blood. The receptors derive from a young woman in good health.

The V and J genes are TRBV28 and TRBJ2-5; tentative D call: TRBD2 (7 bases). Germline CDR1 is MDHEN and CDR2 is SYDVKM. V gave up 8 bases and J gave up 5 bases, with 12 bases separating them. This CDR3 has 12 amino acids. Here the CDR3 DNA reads TGTGCCAGCGGGGGGGGCGCGGAGACCCAGTACTTC. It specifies CASGGGAETQYF.

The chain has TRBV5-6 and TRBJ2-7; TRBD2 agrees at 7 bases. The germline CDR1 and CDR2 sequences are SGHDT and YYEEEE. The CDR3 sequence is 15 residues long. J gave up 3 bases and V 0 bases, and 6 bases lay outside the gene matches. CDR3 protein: CASSLAPRGNYEQYF. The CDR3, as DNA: TGTGCCAGCAGCTTGGCCCCGCGGGGGAACTACGAGCAGTACTTC. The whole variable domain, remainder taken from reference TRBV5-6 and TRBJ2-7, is DAGVTQSPTHLIKTRGQQVTLRCSPKSGHDTVSWYQQALGQGPQFIFQYYEEEERQRGNFPDRFSGHQFPNYSSELNVNALLLGDSALYLCASSLAPRGNYEQYFGPGTRLTVT.

The CDR3 region is CASSRDSEPYEQYF. CDR3 in DNA: TGTGCCAGCAGCCGGGACAGCGAACCCTACGAGCAGTACTTC. The gene calls are TRBV5-6 and TRBJ2-7, with 7 positions matching TRBD1. Germline V gene sequence: CDR1 SGHDT, CDR2 YYEEEE. With V trimmed by 4 bases and J by 2 bases, 6 bases remained unmatched. The CDR3 extends over 14 amino acids. Full variable domain (rest looked up from reference TRBV5-6 and TRBJ2-7): DAGVTQSPTHLIKTRGQQVTLRCSPKSGHDTVSWYQQALGQGPQFIFQYYEEEERQRGNFPDRFSGHQFPNYSSELNVNALLLGDSALYLCASSRDSEPYEQYFGPGTRLTVT.

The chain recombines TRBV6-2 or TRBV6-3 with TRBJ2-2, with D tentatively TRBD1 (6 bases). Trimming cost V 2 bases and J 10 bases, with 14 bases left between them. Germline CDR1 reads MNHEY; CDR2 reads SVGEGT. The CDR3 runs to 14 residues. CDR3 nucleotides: TGTGCCAGCAGTTACAGGGGGTCCCTGGTGGAGCTGTTTTTT. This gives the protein CASSYRGSLVELFF.

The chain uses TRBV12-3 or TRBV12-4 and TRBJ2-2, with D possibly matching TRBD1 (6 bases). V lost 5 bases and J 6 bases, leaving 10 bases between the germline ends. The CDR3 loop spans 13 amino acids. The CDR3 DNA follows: TGTGCCAGCAGTCTCAAGGGGGCCGGGGAGCTGTTTTTT. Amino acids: CASSLKGAGELFF.

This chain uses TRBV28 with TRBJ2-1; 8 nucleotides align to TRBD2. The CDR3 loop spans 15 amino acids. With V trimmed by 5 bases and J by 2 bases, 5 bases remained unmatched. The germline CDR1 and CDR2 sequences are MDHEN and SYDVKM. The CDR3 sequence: CASSPAGGPYNEQFF. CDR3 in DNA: TGTGCCAGCAGTCCCGCGGGGGGCCCCTACAATGAGCAGTTCTTC.

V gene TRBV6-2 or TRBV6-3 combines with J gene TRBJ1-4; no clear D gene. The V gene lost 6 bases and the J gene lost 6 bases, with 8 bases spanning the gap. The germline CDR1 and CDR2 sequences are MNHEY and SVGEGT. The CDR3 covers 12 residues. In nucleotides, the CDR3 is TGTGCCAGCAGCCTCAACGATGAAAAACTGTTTTTT. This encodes CASSLNDEKLFF.

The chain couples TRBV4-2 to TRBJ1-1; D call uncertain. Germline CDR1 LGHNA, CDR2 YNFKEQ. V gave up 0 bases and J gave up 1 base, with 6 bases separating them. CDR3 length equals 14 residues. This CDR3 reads CASSQDTENTEAFF. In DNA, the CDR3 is TGTGCCAGCAGCCAAGATACGGAGAACACTGAAGCTTTCTTT.

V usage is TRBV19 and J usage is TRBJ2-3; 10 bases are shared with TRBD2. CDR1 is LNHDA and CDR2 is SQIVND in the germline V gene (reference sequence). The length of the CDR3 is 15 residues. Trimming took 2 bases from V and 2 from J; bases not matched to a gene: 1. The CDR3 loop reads CASSITSGTTDTQYF. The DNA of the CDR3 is TGTGCCAGTAGTATAACTAGCGGGACCACAGATACGCAGTATTTT.

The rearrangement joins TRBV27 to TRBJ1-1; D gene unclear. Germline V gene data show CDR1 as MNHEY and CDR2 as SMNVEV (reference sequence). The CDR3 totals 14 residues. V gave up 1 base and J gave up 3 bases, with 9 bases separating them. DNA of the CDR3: TGTGCCAGCAGTTTATATCGGGGTTACACTGAAGCTTTCTTT. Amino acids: CASSLYRGYTEAFF.

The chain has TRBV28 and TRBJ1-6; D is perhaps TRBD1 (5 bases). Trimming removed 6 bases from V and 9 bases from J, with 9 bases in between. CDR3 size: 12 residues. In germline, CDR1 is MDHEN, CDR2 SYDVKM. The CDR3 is CASRQGPSPLHF. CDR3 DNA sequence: TGTGCCAGCAGGCAGGGACCTTCACCCCTCCACTTT.

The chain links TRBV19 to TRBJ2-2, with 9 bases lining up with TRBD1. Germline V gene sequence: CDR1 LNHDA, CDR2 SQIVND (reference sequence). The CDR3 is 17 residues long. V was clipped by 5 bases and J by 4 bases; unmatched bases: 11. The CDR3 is CASSAHRGRGGTGELFF. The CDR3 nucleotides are TGTGCCAGTAGTGCACACAGGGGGCGCGGGGGCACCGGGGAGCTGTTTTTT.

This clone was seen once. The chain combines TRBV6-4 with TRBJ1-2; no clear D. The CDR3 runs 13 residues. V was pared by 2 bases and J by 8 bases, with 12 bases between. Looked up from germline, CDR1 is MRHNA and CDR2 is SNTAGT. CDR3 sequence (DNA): TGTGCCAGCAGTGACGGCGCCGTGGGGGGCTACACCTTC. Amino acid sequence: CASSDGAVGGYTF.

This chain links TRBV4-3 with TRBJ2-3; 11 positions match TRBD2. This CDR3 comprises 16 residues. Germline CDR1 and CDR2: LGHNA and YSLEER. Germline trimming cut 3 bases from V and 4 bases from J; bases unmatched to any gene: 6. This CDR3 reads CASSQGLAGGADTQYF. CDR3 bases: TGCGCCAGCAGCCAGGGCCTAGCGGGAGGAGCAGATACGCAGTATTTT.

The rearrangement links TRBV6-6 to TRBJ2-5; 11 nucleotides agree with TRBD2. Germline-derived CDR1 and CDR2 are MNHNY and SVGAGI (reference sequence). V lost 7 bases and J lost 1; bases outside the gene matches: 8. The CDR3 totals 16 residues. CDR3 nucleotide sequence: TGTGCCAGCACCTCCGTAGCGGGGGGGCCCCAAGAGACCCAGTACTTC. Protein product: CASTSVAGGPQETQYF.

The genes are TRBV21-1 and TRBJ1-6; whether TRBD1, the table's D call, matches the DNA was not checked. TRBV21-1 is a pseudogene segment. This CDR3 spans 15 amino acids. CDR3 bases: TGTGCCAGCAGCTCCGGACAGGTCCATAATTCACCCCTCCACTTT. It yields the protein CASSSGQVHNSPLHF.

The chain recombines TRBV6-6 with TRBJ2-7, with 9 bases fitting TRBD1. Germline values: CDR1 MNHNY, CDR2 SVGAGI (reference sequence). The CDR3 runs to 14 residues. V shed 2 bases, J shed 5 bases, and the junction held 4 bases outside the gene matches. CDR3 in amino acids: CASSYPGQGDEQYF. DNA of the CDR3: TGTGCCAGCAGTTACCCGGGACAGGGTGACGAGCAGTACTTC.

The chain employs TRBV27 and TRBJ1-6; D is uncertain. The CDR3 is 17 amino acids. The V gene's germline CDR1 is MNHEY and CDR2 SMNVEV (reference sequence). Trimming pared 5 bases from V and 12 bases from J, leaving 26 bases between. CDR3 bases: TGTGCCAGCAGTCGCCGGGAAGGGTCCTCGGGAGAGAAACCCCTCCACTTT. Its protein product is CASSRREGSSGEKPLHF.